The rows below give T cell receptor beta chains drawn from one sample of a study of T-cell reconstitution after alpha-beta-depleted transplantation in children. In TCRdb, the PCR reads were re-called with MiXCR into one record per CDR3 protein. The sample includes about 180,000 distinct CDR3 sequences, over 8.5% seen only once; the top ten take roughly 13%. The sample consisted of PBMCs, taken before TCRalphabeta/CD19-depleted stem cell transplant. These receptor sequences come from a boy under 10 years old with acute myeloid leukemia, due to receive a stem cell transplant. Both conserved end residues are part of each CDR3. The D gene is left open where the match is weak. A row's size may be missing; if present it is once, few, many or a size class.

V	size	J	D	DNA	CDR3
TRBV4-1	many	TRBJ1-1	.	TGCGCCAGCAGCACGCCCCGGAACACTGAAGCTTTCTTT	CASSTPRNTEAFF
TRBV10-2	.	TRBJ2-7	TRBD2	TGCGCCAGCAGTGGGGGGGGCTACGAGCAGTACTTC	CASSGGGYEQYF
TRBV12-3/TRBV12-4	medium-sized	TRBJ1-2	.	TGTGCCAGCAGTCGGGGGGGTAGCTATGGCTACACCTTC	CASSRGGSYGYTF
TRBV4-1	many	TRBJ1-6	.	TGCGCCAGCAGCCAAGAGTGGGGGGGCGCCCATAACATGAATTCACCCCTCCACTTT	CASSQEWGGAHNMNSPLHF
TRBV10-2	many	TRBJ2-7	TRBD1	TGCGCCAGCAGTGGGACAGGAATCGTCTACGAGCAGTACTTC	CASSGTGIVYEQYF
TRBV27	many	TRBJ2-3	TRBD2	TGTGCCAGCAGTGGACGACTAGCGGGAGGGTCAGATACGCAGTATTTT	CASSGRLAGGSDTQYF
TRBV12-3/TRBV12-4	many	TRBJ2-1	TRBD2	TGTGCCAGCAGGCCGGGACTAGCGGTGCCCAATGAGCAGTTCTTC	CASRPGLAVPNEQFF
TRBV12-3/TRBV12-4	.	TRBJ1-6	.	TGTGCCAGCAGTTTAAGGGGGTTCCAGTCACCCCTCCACTTT	CASSLRGFQSPLHF
TRBV5-1	many	TRBJ2-3	.	TGCGCCAGCAGCTCCGCTAGCACAGATACGCAGTATTTT	CASSSASTDTQYF
TRBV7-9	many	TRBJ2-1	.	TGTGCCAGCAGCTTAGCCCCAGGGCTCAACAATGAGCAGTTCTTC	CASSLAPGLNNEQFF
TRBV28	many	TRBJ2-7	.	TGTGCCAGCAGTTCCAAAATTATGAGAACTAGCAGGTCCCCCTACGAGCAGTACTTC	CASSSKIMRTSRSPYEQYF
TRBV7-9	.	TRBJ2-2	TRBD2	TGTGCCAGCAGGTCCGGACTAGCGGGAGCGTACACCGGGGAGCTGTTTTTT	CASRSGLAGAYTGELFF
TRBV20-1	.	TRBJ1-2	TRBD1	TGCAGTGCTAGTACGGGACAGGGCTATGGCTACACCTTC	CSASTGQGYGYTF
TRBV7-9	many	TRBJ2-1	.	TGTGCCAGCGGGCTAACCATCTACAATGAGCAGTTCTTC	CASGLTIYNEQFF
TRBV5-1	many	TRBJ2-5	TRBD2	TGCGCCAGCAGCTTGGGACTAGCGGGTGAGACCCAGTACTTC	CASSLGLAGETQYF
TRBV7-9	many	TRBJ1-1	TRBD1	TGTGCCAGCAGATCCGACAACAGGGGGAGAGTCCCCACTGAAGCTTTCTTT	CASRSDNRGRVPTEAFF
TRBV6-5	many	TRBJ2-7	TRBD2	TGTGCCAGCAGTTACGCAGCGGGACTAGCGTTATACGAGCAGTACTTC	CASSYAAGLALYEQYF
TRBV3-2	many	TRBJ1-6	.	TGTGCCAGCAGCCAAGAAACGAGCAACTCACCCCTCCACTTT	CASSQETSNSPLHF
TRBV14	many	TRBJ2-3	.	TGTGCCAGCAGCCAACTTCAAGTGGCGCAGTATTTT	CASSQLQVAQYF
TRBV12-3/TRBV12-4	.	TRBJ2-3	.	TGTGCCATCTGTTCCACCCGATTTAGACTAGGTTTTACAGATACGCAGTATTTT	CAICSTRFRLGFTDTQYF
TRBV12-3/TRBV12-4	many	TRBJ1-1	.	TGTGCCAGCAGATCTCCCACTGGGTGGACTGAAGCTTTCTTT	CASRSPTGWTEAFF
TRBV5-1	.	TRBJ1-1	.	TGCGCCAGCAGCTTGGCCGGCGGGACCGGTGAAGCTTTCTTT	CASSLAGGTGEAFF
TRBV6-1	many	TRBJ1-2	TRBD1	TGTGCCAGCAGAACAACAGGGGGCGGACCGGATGGCTACACCTTC	CASRTTGGGPDGYTF
TRBV20-1	.	TRBJ2-4	.	TGCAGTGCTAGAGATCCGGCCAAAAACATTCAGTACTTC	CSARDPAKNIQYF
TRBV20-1	.	TRBJ2-1	.	TGCAGTGCTAGAGAACCGGGGACGTACAATGAGCAGTTCTTC	CSAREPGTYNEQFF
TRBV20-1	few	TRBJ2-2	.	TGCAGTGCTAGAGAGGGGGACACCGGGGAGCTGTTTTTT	CSAREGDTGELFF
TRBV12-3/TRBV12-4	many	TRBJ2-7	.	TGTGCCAGCAGGGACGACAGGACTAGCTCCTACGAGCAGTACTTC	CASRDDRTSSYEQYF
TRBV7-9	many	TRBJ1-6	TRBD1	TGTGCCAGCAGCCAGGGACAGGGAAGTTCACCCCTCCACTTT	CASSQGQGSSPLHF
TRBV6-6	many	TRBJ2-5	.	TGTGCCAGTGCGGCCAGGGAACAAGAGACCCAGTACTTC	CASAAREQETQYF
TRBV6-5	few	TRBJ2-1	TRBD2	TGTGCCAGCAGTTACTCGACTAGCGGATTGGGGGAGCAGTTCTTC	CASSYSTSGLGEQFF
TRBV11-2	.	TRBJ1-1	TRBD1	TGTGCCAGCAGCTTCCTTTGGGACAGGGACCCTATGAACACTGAAGCTTTCTTT	CASSFLWDRDPMNTEAFF
TRBV19	many	TRBJ2-5	.	TGTGCCAGTAGTATTGGGGTCCAACAGACCCAGTACTTC	CASSIGVQQTQYF
TRBV12-3/TRBV12-4	many	TRBJ1-2	.	TGTGCCAGCAGTTTAGGTCCGAGTAATTATGGCTACACCTTC	CASSLGPSNYGYTF
TRBV20-1	many	TRBJ2-2	TRBD2	TGCAGTGCTAGTAGACTAGCGCTTATCGCGAACACCGGGGAGCTGTTTTTT	CSASRLALIANTGELFF
TRBV20-1	many	TRBJ1-1	.	TGCAGTGCTATCCCAGGGGCAGGAGCTTTCTTT	CSAIPGAGAFF
TRBV12-3/TRBV12-4	many	TRBJ2-5	TRBD2	TGTGCCAGCAGTTTCCGGCTAGCGGGAGTGGCCCAGTACTTC	CASSFRLAGVAQYF
TRBV6-5	many	TRBJ2-5	.	TGTGCCAGCAGTTACAAGCGTGGAGAGACCCAGTACTTC	CASSYKRGETQYF
TRBV24-1	many	TRBJ1-1	.	TGTGCCACCGAAGAGGGGAAAGGAACTGAAGCTTTCTTT	CATEEGKGTEAFF
TRBV5-1	many	TRBJ2-5	.	TGCGCCAGCAGTCTGGGGGAGGCCCTCGAGACCCAGTACTTC	CASSLGEALETQYF
TRBV5-1	many	TRBJ2-7	.	TGCGCCAGCAGCTTGGGTTTGCGGGCTATCGACGAGCAGTACTTC	CASSLGLRAIDEQYF
TRBV30	many	TRBJ2-7	TRBD1	TGTGCCTGGAGGATCCCCGGGACAGCAAGCTCCTACGAGCAGTACTTC	CAWRIPGTASSYEQYF
TRBV6-5	many	TRBJ2-2	.	TGTGCCAGCTTCTCCCACTACAACACCGGGGAGCTGTTTTTT	CASFSHYNTGELFF
TRBV24-1	many	TRBJ1-2	.	TGTGCCACCAGTGGGGGACCTGACTATGGCTACACCTTC	CATSGGPDYGYTF
TRBV29-1	many	TRBJ1-1	.	TGCAGCGTTGAGGAGGATTCCATGAACACTGAAGCTTTCTTT	CSVEEDSMNTEAFF
TRBV20-1	many	TRBJ2-7	.	TGCAGTGCTGAAAGAGCCACCTACGAGCAGTACTTC	CSAERATYEQYF
TRBV6-5	many	TRBJ2-5	TRBD2	TGTGCCAGCAGTTACTTGACTAGCGGGAGTCGAGAGACCCAGTACTTC	CASSYLTSGSRETQYF
TRBV28	few	TRBJ1-1	.	TGTGCCAGCCGACCCGGATCGGGCACTGAAGCTTTCTTT	CASRPGSGTEAFF
TRBV12-3/TRBV12-4	many	TRBJ2-5	TRBD2	TGTGCCAGCTCTCTCAGGGCTAGCGGGCCAACCGACTTC	CASSLRASGPTDF
TRBV29-1	many	TRBJ2-3	TRBD2	TGCAGCGTTGCCGGACTAGCGGGTCCCACAGATACGCAGTATTTT	CSVAGLAGPTDTQYF
TRBV7-9	many	TRBJ1-1	.	TGTGCCAGCAGCCCGTCGGGGCGTGAAGCTTTCTTT	CASSPSGREAFF
TRBV5-1	.	TRBJ2-1	.	TGCGCCAGCAGCCGGGGGAACAATGAGCAGTTCTTC	CASSRGNNEQFF
TRBV28	many	TRBJ2-5	.	TGTGCCAGCAGTTTTCTCGGGGGCGGGGAGACCCAGTACTTC	CASSFLGGGETQYF
TRBV7-9	many	TRBJ2-3	TRBD2	TGTGCCAGCCGCCTAGCGGGGGGACTCACAGATACGCAGTATTTT	CASRLAGGLTDTQYF
TRBV2	many	TRBJ1-1	.	TGTGCCAGCAGTGACAATGGCGGGGTAGTTACTGAAGCTTTCTTT	CASSDNGGVVTEAFF
TRBV7-9	many	TRBJ2-1	TRBD2	TGTGCCAGCAGCTTAGTCGCGGGAGGGAACAATGAGCAGTTCTTC	CASSLVAGGNNEQFF
TRBV18	.	TRBJ1-1	.	TGTGCCAGCTCACCAGCCCCATCGCAGTACACTGAAGCTTTCTTT	CASSPAPSQYTEAFF
TRBV20-1	many	TRBJ2-7	.	TGCAGTGCTAGGGGAGGACTATCCTACGAGCAGTACTTC	CSARGGLSYEQYF
TRBV20-1	many	TRBJ2-5	.	TGCAGTGCTAGAGAAGGGGGGGGGCAGGAGACCCAGTACTTC	CSAREGGGQETQYF
TRBV5-1	many	TRBJ2-1	TRBD2	TGCGCCAGCAGCGCAACCCGGGACCGAATAACACCGCTGGCGGGAGCCTCCTACAATGAGCAGTTCTTC	CASSATRDRITPLAGASYNEQFF